The clone carrying this TCR beta chain is a singleton in its sample. Its antigen is as yet unknown. This sample stems from a study of cytomegalovirus exposure and HLA in healthy donors. Study context: The 110 or so validation repertoires used a platform that matched the one used for the approximately 610 first-cohort repertoires, as a later analysis reported. Study findings and constraints: Cytomegalovirus-associated TCR beta chains were listed, numbering roughly 150. Accounts indicate the classifier identified cytomegalovirus status with strong specificity and sensitivity. Subsequent analysis revealed that first-cohort TCR clusters tended to co-occur in the roughly 120 validation repertoires.

The germline V gene encodes CDR1 PRHDT and CDR2 FYEKMQ (reference sequence). This CDR3 has 13 amino acids. V shed 5 bases and J shed 6 bases, with 13 bases lying between them. Profiled with immunoSEQ multiplex PCR; TCRdb holds only in-frame clones, not every one. The table lists roughly 45,000 clones, approximately 90% of them singletons. J is TRBJ2-5 and V is TRBV13; tentative D call: TRBD2 (5 bases). The sample comprised PBMCs. The source of this sequence is a man aged 18 to 29 in good health and CMV-seronegative. As DNA, the CDR3 is TGTGCCAGCAGCGACGACTCCGGGAAGACCCAGTACTTC. It is translated as CASSDDSGKTQYF.